This record looks at one TCR beta chain sequence and its context. This PCR relied on a set of 60 Vbeta primers and 13 Jbeta primers. Method: immunoSEQ multiplex PCR; TCRdb's copy keeps in-frame clones and lacks some. The sample has approximately 100,000 clones, about four fifths seen once. The data originate from a study of cytomegalovirus exposure and HLA in healthy donors. The J segment lost 2 bases and the V segment lost 3 bases, leaving 9 bases of the junction unmatched. Germline CDR1 and CDR2: SNHLY and FYNNEI. CDR3 length: 17 residues. This sequence joins TRBV2 and TRBJ2-5; TRBD2 matches 10 bases. The specimen was PBMCs. The TCR originated in a woman aged 40 to 55 in good health and CMV-seronegative. This CDR3 is CASSDGASGGRQETQYF. The CDR3 bases are TGTGCCAGCAGTGACGGGGCTAGCGGGGGCCGACAAGAGACCCAGTACTTC.